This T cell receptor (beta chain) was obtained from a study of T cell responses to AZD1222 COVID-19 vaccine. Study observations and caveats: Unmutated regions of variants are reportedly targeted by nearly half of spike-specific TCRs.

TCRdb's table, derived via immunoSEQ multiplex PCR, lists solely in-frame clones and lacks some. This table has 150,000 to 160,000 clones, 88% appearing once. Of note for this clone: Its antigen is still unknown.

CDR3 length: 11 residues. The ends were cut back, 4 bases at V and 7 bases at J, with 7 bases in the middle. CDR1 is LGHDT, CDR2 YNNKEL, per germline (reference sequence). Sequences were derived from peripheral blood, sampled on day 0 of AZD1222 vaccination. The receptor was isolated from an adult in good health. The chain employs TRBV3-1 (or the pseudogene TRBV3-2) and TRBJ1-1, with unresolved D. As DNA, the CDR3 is TGTGCCAGCAGCCCGAAGGTTGAAGCTTTCTTT. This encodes CASSPKVEAFF.